Listed below are T cell receptor beta chains from one sample, sequenced in a study of cytomegalovirus exposure and HLA in healthy donors. Only in-frame clones appear in the TCRdb table, and some are missing; sequencing was by immunoSEQ multiplex PCR. Of 55,000 to 75,000 clones listed, 92% are singletons. The sequenced sample was PBMCs. The receptors derive from a man between 18 and 29 years old in good health and CMV-seropositive. The CDR3 runs from the conserved cysteine through the conserved F or W. Each record gives: D gene, clone size, J gene, V gene, CDR3 protein, CDR3 DNA. D genes are given only for firm matches. Clone size appears in some rows only: once, few, many, or a class for an expanded clone.

D gene: NA; clone size: NA; J gene: TRBJ2-3; V gene: TRBV18; CDR3 protein: CASSPRAAGENTQYF; CDR3 DNA: TGTGCCAGCTCACCGAGGGCGGCAGGGGAAAATACGCAGTATTTT
D gene: NA; clone size: NA; J gene: TRBJ2-7; V gene: TRBV19; CDR3 protein: CASSISLAYEQYF; CDR3 DNA: TGTGCCAGTAGTATTTCCCTTGCCTACGAGCAGTACTTC
D gene: TRBD2; clone size: NA; J gene: TRBJ2-3; V gene: TRBV9; CDR3 protein: CASSEDPSGSETDTQYF; CDR3 DNA: TGTGCCAGCAGCGAGGACCCTAGCGGGAGTGAGACAGATACGCAGTATTTT
D gene: NA; clone size: NA; J gene: TRBJ2-1; V gene: TRBV28; CDR3 protein: CASSWRGYNEQFF; CDR3 DNA: TGTGCCAGCAGTTGGCGGGGCTACAATGAGCAGTTCTTC
D gene: NA; clone size: once; J gene: TRBJ2-1; V gene: TRBV6-5; CDR3 protein: CASRSVEYNEQFF; CDR3 DNA: TGTGCCAGCAGATCGGTGGAGTACAATGAGCAGTTCTTC
D gene: TRBD2; clone size: NA; J gene: TRBJ2-7; V gene: TRBV4-1; CDR3 protein: CASSLESGSTNEQYF; CDR3 DNA: TGCGCCAGCAGCCTAGAGAGCGGGAGCACCAACGAGCAGTACTTC
D gene: TRBD1; clone size: NA; J gene: TRBJ1-1; V gene: TRBV2; CDR3 protein: CASSPTADRVLEAFF; CDR3 DNA: TGTGCCAGCAGTCCGACTGCCGACAGGGTCCTTGAAGCTTTCTTT
D gene: NA; clone size: NA; J gene: TRBJ1-5; V gene: TRBV10-2; CDR3 protein: CASSEAGGDQPQHF; CDR3 DNA: TGCGCCAGCAGTGAGGCGGGAGGGGACCAGCCCCAGCATTTT
D gene: NA; clone size: NA; J gene: TRBJ1-1; V gene: TRBV5-1; CDR3 protein: CASGRGENTEAFF; CDR3 DNA: TGCGCCAGCGGGCGGGGTGAGAACACTGAAGCTTTCTTT
D gene: TRBD2; clone size: NA; J gene: TRBJ2-1; V gene: TRBV5-1; CDR3 protein: CASSAGLAGVSYNEQFF; CDR3 DNA: TGCGCCAGCAGCGCGGGACTAGCGGGAGTTTCCTACAATGAGCAGTTCTTC